This T cell receptor beta chain comes out of a study of blood T cell repertoires in COVID-19. Study-wide context: The origin of the acute and convalescent COVID-19 samples was the United States, Italy and Spain. T cells, B-cell-depleted T cells, or PBMCs provided the cDNA or gDNA that served as material.

The J segment lost 0 bases and the V segment lost 11 bases, leaving 8 bases of the junction unmatched. Per germline, CDR1 LNHNV and CDR2 YYDKDF (reference sequence). The CDR3 runs 14 residues. Per the study methods: Estimation of nucleated cell counts relied on the amplification of reference gene primers. Produced via immunoSEQ multiplex PCR; TCRdb's table is partial and in-frame only. From that table come the V and J calls and clone size; the DNA was used to work out D and trimming. Among about 190,000 clones listed, approximately 79% were seen once. The TCR sequence derives from a woman between 45 and 65 years old with acute or convalescent COVID-19. The source material was peripheral blood. The chain combines TRBV15 with TRBJ2-3; 7 bases map to TRBD2. CDR3 sequence: CAARRSGSTDTQYF. In nucleotides, the CDR3 is TGTGCCGCCCGCCGTAGCGGGAGCACAGATACGCAGTATTTT. Full variable domain (rest looked up from reference TRBV15 and TRBJ2-3): DAMVIQNPRYQVTQFGKPVTLSCSQTLNHNVMYWYQQKSSQAPKLLFHYYDKDFNNEADTPDNFQSRRPNTSFCFLDIRSPGLGDTAMYLCAARRSGSTDTQYFGPGTRLTVL.